This TCR beta chain was found in a study of Ad26.COV2.S vaccination and SARS-CoV-2 variants. Study background: Intramuscular Ad26.COV2.S doses were given once or twice, 56 days apart.

General study results and limits: In TCR breadth and depth analyses, total T cell responses may have been underestimated. The study found higher spike-specific TCR breadth in vaccine than placebo recipients. After vaccination, substantial breadth of spike-specific CD8+ and CD4+ responses was reported.

Worth noting for this clone: Its antigen is unidentified.

The data were produced by immunoSEQ multiplex PCR, yet TCRdb's version contains in-frame clones alone and is incomplete. The data contain more than 300,000 clones, 70% to 90% of them seen just once; the ten biggest clones take up approximately 2.1%. Germline CDR1 SGHRS, CDR2 YFSETQ. The CDR3 has 16 amino acids. Unmatched junction bases numbered 7, after V lost 4 bases and J lost 4 bases. Indicated treatment: around 19 received Ad26.COV2.S at low or high dose, single or two shots; five or six received placebo; per-sample allocation not given. The samples were gathered on day 63 after the first injection of vaccine or placebo.

The chain links TRBV5-1 to TRBJ2-3, with 12 bases aligning to TRBD2. The material sequenced was peripheral blood, taken in a trial of Ad26.COV2.S vaccine versus placebo. The receptor's source is a person aged 18-65 years who received the Ad26.COV2.S COVID-19 vaccine or a placebo. The CDR3, as DNA: TGCGCCAGCAGCCGGGGGACTAGCGGGTTCTCAGATACGCAGTATTTT. It codes for CASSRGTSGFSDTQYF.